The next 8 T cell receptor beta chains were all read from a single sample in a study of OX40 agonist ivuxolimab in advanced cancers. Sequencing used immunoSEQ multiplex PCR; TCRdb keeps in-frame clones, though not all of them. Among around 74,000 clones, 85% were seen once, and the ten largest hold 0.66%. The sample was CD4+ or CD8+ T cells sorted from blood, taken in a trial of the OX40 agonist ivuxolimab. These receptors came from an adult with an advanced solid tumor such as melanoma, head and neck, liver or kidney cancer.

The rearrangement links TRBV21-1 to TRBJ1-5. TRBV21-1 is recorded as a pseudogene. The CDR3 sequence is 14 residues long. For the CDR3, the DNA is TGTGCCAGCAGCAAATCAGGACGCCCGGGGCCCCAGCATTTT. It encodes CASSKSGRPGPQHF.

This chain joins TRBV5-1 and TRBJ1-1; a weak D match, TRBD1 (5 bases). CDR3 length: 14 residues. Germline values: CDR1 SGHRS, CDR2 YFSETQ. Trimming took off 2 bases at V and 1 base at J, with 9 bases between the two ends. The CDR3: CASSFTGRNTEAFF. The CDR3 region has the DNA TGCGCCAGCAGCTTTACAGGAAGGAACACTGAAGCTTTCTTT.

This chain joins TRBV28 and TRBJ2-7; D is ambiguous. Germline-derived CDR1 and CDR2 are MDHEN and SYDVKM. The V and J ends lost 5 bases and 0 bases respectively, with 5 bases between them. This CDR3 contains 12 residues. The CDR3 sequence is CASSLISYEQYF. The CDR3 DNA is TGTGCCAGCAGTCTAATCTCCTACGAGCAGTACTTC.

This clone showed up just a few times. This rearrangement joins TRBV9 to TRBJ1-1; 7 nucleotides line up with TRBD1. The CDR3 covers 16 residues. Germline loops: CDR1 SGDLS, CDR2 YYNGEE. V dropped 4 bases and J dropped 3; count of bases not matched to a gene: 12. The CDR3: CASSPRTGWGDTEAFF. DNA for the CDR3: TGTGCCAGCAGCCCCCGGACAGGCTGGGGGGACACTGAAGCTTTCTTT.

The V call is TRBV27, the J call TRBJ1-2; no definite D call. Trimming stripped 5 bases from V and 4 bases from J, with 17 bases between. The germline V gene has CDR1 MNHEY and CDR2 SMNVEV (reference sequence). The CDR3 covers 15 residues. The CDR3 DNA reads TGTGCCAGCAGTGCCGACCCTTTTGCGAGCTATGGCTACACCTTC. Protein sequence: CASSADPFASYGYTF.

CDR3 nucleotides: TGCGCCAGCAGGGATCCAGCGTCCTATGGCTACACCTTC. It encodes CASRDPASYGYTF. This chain uses TRBV4-1 with TRBJ1-2; D gene ambiguous. Germline V gene sequence: CDR1 MGHRA, CDR2 YSYEKL. V was cut by 6 bases and J by 4 bases, with 12 bases left in between. CDR3 length: 13 amino acids.

V gene TRBV5-8 combines with J gene TRBJ1-5; no clear D. Germline values: CDR1 SGHTS, CDR2 YDEGEE. V was cut by 0 bases and J by 9 bases, with 4 bases left in between. The CDR3 length is 11 residues. CDR3 sequence reads: CASSLARPQHF. CDR3 sequence (DNA): TGTGCCAGCAGCTTGGCCCGGCCCCAGCATTTT.

This sequence joins TRBV7-9 and TRBJ2-3; 8 nucleotides match TRBD2. The V gene's germline CDR1 is SEHNR and CDR2 FQNEAQ (reference sequence). The CDR3 spans 16 residues. V shed 5 bases and J 5 bases; nucleotides not matched to a gene: 12. CDR3 in DNA: TGTGCCAGCAGCCGCCCGGGGGGGGGCCAGGGAGATACGCAGTATTTT. Translation: CASSRPGGGQGDTQYF. The full variable domain, its missing parts supplied by reference TRBV7-9 and TRBJ2-3, is DTGVSQNPRHKITKRGQNVTFRCDPISEHNRLYWYRQTLGQGPEFLTYFQNEAQLEKSRLLSDRFSAERPKGSFSTLEIQRTEQGDSAMYLCASSRPGGGQGDTQYFGPGTRLTVL.